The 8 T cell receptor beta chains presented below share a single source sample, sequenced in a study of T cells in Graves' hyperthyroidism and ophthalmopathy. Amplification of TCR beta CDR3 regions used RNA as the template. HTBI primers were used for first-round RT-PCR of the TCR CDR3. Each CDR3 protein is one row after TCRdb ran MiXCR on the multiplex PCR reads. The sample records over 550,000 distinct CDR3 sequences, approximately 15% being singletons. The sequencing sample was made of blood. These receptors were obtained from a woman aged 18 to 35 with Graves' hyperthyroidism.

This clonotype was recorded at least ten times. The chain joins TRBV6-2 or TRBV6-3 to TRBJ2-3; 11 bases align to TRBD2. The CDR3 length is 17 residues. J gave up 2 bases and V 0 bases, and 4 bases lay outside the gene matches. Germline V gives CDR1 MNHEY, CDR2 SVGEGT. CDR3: CASSYSTSGELTDTQYF. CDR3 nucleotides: TGTGCCAGCAGTTACTCGACTAGCGGGGAGCTCACAGATACGCAGTATTTT.

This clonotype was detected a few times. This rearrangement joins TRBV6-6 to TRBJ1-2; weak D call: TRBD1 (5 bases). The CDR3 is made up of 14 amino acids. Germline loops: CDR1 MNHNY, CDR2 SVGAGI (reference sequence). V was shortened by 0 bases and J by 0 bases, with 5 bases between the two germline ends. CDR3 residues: CASSYSTANYGYTF. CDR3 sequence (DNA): TGTGCCAGCAGTTACTCGACAGCTAACTATGGCTACACCTTC.

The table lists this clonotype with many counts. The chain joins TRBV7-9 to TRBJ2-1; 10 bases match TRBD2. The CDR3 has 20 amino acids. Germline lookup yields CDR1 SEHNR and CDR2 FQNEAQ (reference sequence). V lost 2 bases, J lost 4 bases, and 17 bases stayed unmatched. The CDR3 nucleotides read TGTGCCAGCAGCTTACCCACACTGAGTGAGCGGGGGGGATTATACAATGAGCAGTTCTTC. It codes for CASSLPTLSERGGLYNEQFF.

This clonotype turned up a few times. The CDR3 DNA reads as TGTGCCACCAGCAGGCAGACGGAAGATACGCAGTATTTT. It encodes CATSRQTEDTQYF. The chain couples TRBV15 to TRBJ2-3; D gene uncertain. The CDR3 consists of 13 residues. V dropped 3 bases and J dropped 5 bases, with 9 bases sitting between them. Per the germline V gene, CDR1 is LNHNV and CDR2 is YYDKDF (reference sequence). The full variable domain, with the rest looked up from reference TRBV15 and TRBJ2-3, is DAMVIQNPRYQVTQFGKPVTLSCSQTLNHNVMYWYQQKSSQAPKLLFHYYDKDFNNEADTPDNFQSRRPNTSFCFLDIRSPGLGDTAMYLCATSRQTEDTQYFGPGTRLTVL.

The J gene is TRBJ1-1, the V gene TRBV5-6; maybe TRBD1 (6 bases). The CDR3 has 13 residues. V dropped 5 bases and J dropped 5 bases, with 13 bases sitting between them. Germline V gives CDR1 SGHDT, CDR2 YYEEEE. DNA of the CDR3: TGTGCCAGCAGAACCTACAGGGTAACTGAAGCTTTCTTT. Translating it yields CASRTYRVTEAFF.

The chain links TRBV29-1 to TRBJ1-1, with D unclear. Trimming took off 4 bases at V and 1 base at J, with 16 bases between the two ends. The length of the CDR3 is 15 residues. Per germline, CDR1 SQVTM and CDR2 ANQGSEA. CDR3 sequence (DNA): TGCAGCGTTGGGGCCCCGGCAGGACCGAACACTGAAGCTTTCTTT. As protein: CSVGAPAGPNTEAFF.

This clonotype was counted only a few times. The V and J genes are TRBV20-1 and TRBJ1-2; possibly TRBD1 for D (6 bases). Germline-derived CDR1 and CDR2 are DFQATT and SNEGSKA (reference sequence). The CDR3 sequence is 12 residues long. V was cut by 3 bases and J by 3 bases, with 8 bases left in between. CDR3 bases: TGCAGTGCTAGGGACAGCGACTATGGCTACACCTTC. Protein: CSARDSDYGYTF.

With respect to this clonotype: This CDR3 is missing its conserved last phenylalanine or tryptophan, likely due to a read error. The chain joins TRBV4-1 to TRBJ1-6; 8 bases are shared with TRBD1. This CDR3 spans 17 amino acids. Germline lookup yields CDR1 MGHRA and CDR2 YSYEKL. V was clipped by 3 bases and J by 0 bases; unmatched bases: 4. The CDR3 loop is CASSQGQAYSYNSPLHL. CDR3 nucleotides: TGCGCCAGCAGCCAGGGACAGGCGTACTCCTATAATTCACCCCTCCACCTT.